This TCR beta chain was profiled in a study of blood T cell repertoires in COVID-19. Study at large: Collection of acute and convalescent COVID-19 samples took place in the United States, Italy and Spain. The analysed material was cDNA or gDNA that came from T cells, B-cell-depleted T cells, or PBMCs.

Per the study methods: The authors estimated nucleated cell counts from reference gene primer amplification. Produced via immunoSEQ multiplex PCR; TCRdb's table is partial and in-frame only. V, J and clone size are those of that table, while D and trimming were read from the DNA. This table has roughly 70,000 clones, around nine tenths appearing once. J lost 7 bases, V lost 6 bases, and 5 bases had no gene match. CDR1 and CDR2 from the germline V gene are MDHEN and SYDVKM. The CDR3 totals 13 residues. This receptor was obtained from a woman of 80 years or more with acute or convalescent COVID-19. Sequencing was carried out using peripheral blood. The chain couples TRBV28 to TRBJ2-1, with 8 bases identical to TRBD2. CDR3 loop: CASRPSGSNEQFF. Here the CDR3 DNA reads TGTGCCAGCAGACCTAGCGGGTCGAATGAGCAGTTCTTC. The full variable domain, rest sourced from reference TRBV28 and TRBJ2-1, is DVKVTQSSRYLVKRTGEKVFLECVQDMDHENMFWYRQDPGLGLRLIYFSYDVKMKEKGDIPEGYSVSREKKERFSLILESASTNQTSMYLCASRPSGSNEQFFGPGTRLTVL.